This entry features one TCR beta chain sequence. As yet, its antigen is unknown. Constant-segment primers and 5'RACE yielded cDNA libraries for TCR alpha and TCR beta, each carrying sample barcodes and UMIs. TCRdb reanalysed the 5' RACE reads using MiXCR and keeps one entry per CDR3 protein. The sample contains about 450,000 distinct CDR3 sequences, less than 25% of which appear only once. The germline V gene encodes CDR1 KGHDR and CDR2 SFDVKD. The V end was cut by 4 bases, the J end by 1 base, with 11 bases between. This CDR3 has 15 amino acids. This sample is part of a study of T-cell memory formation after mild COVID-19. General observations from the study: Memory sampled before infection contained some responding clones, suggesting cross-reactive memory joined.

The sequenced material came from PBMCs or a T cell subset sorted from them (not recorded which). The sequence came from an adult woman who had mild COVID-19 (a few samples of this study predate the infection). Cell type and time point are not known. This rearrangement joins TRBV24-1 to TRBJ2-3; D is uncertain. In DNA form, the CDR3 reads TGTGCCACCAGTGAAACGCTAGGCGGCACAGATACGCAGTATTTT. This gives the protein CATSETLGGTDTQYF.